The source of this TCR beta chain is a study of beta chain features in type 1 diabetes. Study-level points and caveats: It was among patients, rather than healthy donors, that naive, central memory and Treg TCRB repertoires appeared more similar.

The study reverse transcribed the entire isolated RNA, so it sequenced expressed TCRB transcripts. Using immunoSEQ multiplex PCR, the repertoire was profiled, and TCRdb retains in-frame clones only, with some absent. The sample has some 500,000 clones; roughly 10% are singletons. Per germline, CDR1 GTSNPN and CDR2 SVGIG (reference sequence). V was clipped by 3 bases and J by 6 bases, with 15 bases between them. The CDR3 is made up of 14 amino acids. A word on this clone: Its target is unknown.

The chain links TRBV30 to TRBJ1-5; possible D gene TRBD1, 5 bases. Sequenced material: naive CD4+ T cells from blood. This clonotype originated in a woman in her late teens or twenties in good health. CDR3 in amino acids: CAWSPLSGFQPQHF. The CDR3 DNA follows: TGTGCCTGGAGCCCCCTGTCAGGGTTTCAGCCCCAGCATTTT.